This T cell receptor (beta chain) was identified during a study of PD-1 blockade in classical Hodgkin lymphoma. The germline V gene encodes CDR1 SQVTM and CDR2 ANQGSEA. V was pared by 8 bases and J by 2 bases, with 30 bases between. CDR3 size: 18 residues. Whole-study findings and limits: CD4+ TCR diversity, unlike CD8+, climbed significantly by C4D1. Baseline diversity was lower in partial responders and progressors than complete responders.

Of note for this clone: Its antigen is unknown.

TCRdb keeps only in-frame clones here, not all; method: immunoSEQ multiplex PCR. In the table there are approximately 65,000 clones, about 92% of which are singletons. Time point given: cycle 4 day 1 (C4D1), after less than seven weeks of nivolumab. Autologous stem cell transplantation was followed by relapse in every patient, and brentuximab vedotin exposure varied. This specimen consisted of peripheral blood mononuclear cells (PBMCs), obtained before the fourth cycle of nivolumab. This clonotype was sampled from a human donor with classical Hodgkin lymphoma. The chain employs TRBV29-1 and TRBJ1-2, with D maybe TRBD1 (5 bases). Written as DNA, the CDR3 is TGCAGCTCGTCTCAGGTATTAACAGGAACCAGTAGGAACTATGGCTACACCTTC. This codes for CSSSQVLTGTSRNYGYTF.